A selection of T cell receptor beta chains follows, all from one sample in a study of T cell repertoires in cytomegalovirus infection. MiXCR, applied by TCRdb to the reads, yields one record per CDR3 protein. The sample lists roughly 760,000 distinct CDR3 sequences, about 40% occurring once. Sequenced: PBMCs. The source of these receptors is a human donor in good health (CMV status not recorded). Some clones in this sample may be carry-over from other donors' samples. Each CDR3 is given with its conserved first and last residue. A D gene is named only where the DNA matches it firmly. Size is stated for part of the rows, as once, few or many counts, or as a class when the clone is expanded.

>TRBJ1-5|TRBD1|TRBV28|-
TGTGCCAGCAGAAGGACAGGGGGCTCCAATCAGCCCCAGCATTTT
CASRRTGGSNQPQHF
>TRBJ1-2|-|TRBV5-4|-
TGTGCCAGCAGCTTGCCGATGGATTACTATGGCTACACCTTC
CASSLPMDYYGYTF
>TRBJ1-5|-|TRBV5-6|many
TGTGCCAGCAGCCCGGGGGGACAACGCAATCAGCCCCAGCATTTT
CASSPGGQRNQPQHF
>TRBJ1-5|TRBD1|TRBV19|-
TGTGCCAGTAGAACCCCAGGACAGGGCAGCAATCAGCCCCAGCATTTT
CASRTPGQGSNQPQHF
>TRBJ1-3|TRBD1|TRBV29-1|-
TGCAGCGTTGAAGATCACAGGGGAAGGGCTGGAAACACCATATATTTT
CSVEDHRGRAGNTIYF
>TRBJ1-6|-|TRBV11-2|few
TGTGCCAGCAGCCGGGCGGGGAATTCACCCCTCCACTTT
CASSRAGNSPLHF
>TRBJ2-7|-|TRBV6-6|few
TGTGCCAGCAGTCGCCCTCGACAGGAGCTGGACGAGCAGTACTTC
CASSRPRQELDEQYF
>TRBJ1-1|-|TRBV28|-
TGTGCCAGCAGTTCGCCCGGCCGGGAAGCTTTCTTT
CASSSPGREAFF
>TRBJ2-7|-|TRBV2|few
TGTGCCAGCAGTGGCGCGGGCGTCGAGCAGTACTTC
CASSGAGVEQYF
>TRBJ2-3|TRBD2|TRBV7-2|-
TGTGCCAGCAGAGATCAAGCGGGGGGGCAAGGCACATATACGCTGTATTTT
CASRDQAGGQGTYTLYF
>TRBJ2-7|-|TRBV7-8|few
TGTGCCAGCAGACTAGGGGAGGAGCAGTACTTC
CASRLGEEQYF
>TRBJ1-5|TRBD1|TRBV20-1|-
TGCAGCCCGGGACAGGGGAGGAGGGTCAATCAGCCCCAGCATTTT
CSPGQGRRVNQPQHF
>TRBJ1-5|-|TRBV7-8|-
TGTGCCAGCAGCTTAGGAGCCGGACAGATCCTACAATTTACCAATCAGCCCCAGCATTTT
CASSLGAGQILQFTNQPQHF
>TRBJ2-7|-|TRBV10-3|few
TGTGCCATCAGTGACCGACCACTGTGCTTC
CAISDRPLCF
>TRBJ2-7|-|TRBV20-1|-
TGCAGTGGGGCGGGGAGGACCCTATCCTACGAGCAGTACTTC
CSGAGRTLSYEQYF
>TRBJ1-5|-|TRBV19|-
TGTGCCAGTAGTATAGACGGGACAAACCTTTATCAGCCCCAGCATTTT
CASSIDGTNLYQPQHF
>TRBJ1-2|-|TRBV12-3/TRBV12-4|many
TGTGCCAGCAGTTTAAGGGCGAACTATGGCTACACCTTC
CASSLRANYGYTF
>TRBJ2-3|-|TRBV7-2|many
TGTGCCAGCAGCCCTCCAGGGAGCTCAGATACGCAGTATTTT
CASSPPGSSDTQYF
>TRBJ2-7|-|TRBV7-8|-
TGTGCCAGCAGCTCGACCCTTGTAACAGCCCATACTAACTACGAGCAGTACTTC
CASSSTLVTAHTNYEQYF
>TRBJ1-2|-|TRBV7-9|many
TGTGCCAGCAGCCCCCCCTTACCTTACTCGCACGGCTACACCTTC
CASSPPLPYSHGYTF
>TRBJ2-3|TRBD1|TRBV7-9|-
TGTGCCAGCAGCTTAGTCGGGACAGGAGATACAGATACGCAGTATTTT
CASSLVGTGDTDTQYF
>TRBJ1-1|-|TRBV7-2|many
TGTGCCAGCAGCTTAGGGTTGGACACTGAAGCTTTCTTT
CASSLGLDTEAFF
>TRBJ1-5|-|TRBV6-6|-
TGTGCCAGCAGTTACTCGACGCCGGGGAATTCCCCCGGTCAGCCCCAGCATTTT
CASSYSTPGNSPGQPQHF
>TRBJ1-2|TRBD1|TRBV7-8|-
TGTGCCAGCAGCTCCTCTCGGACAGGGGCGGGTGGCTACACCTTC
CASSSSRTGAGGYTF
>TRBJ1-5|TRBD1|TRBV19|many
TGTGCCAGTAGTAGTCCGGGACAGGCGAGACCTTCCAATCAGCCCCAGCATTTT
CASSSPGQARPSNQPQHF
>TRBJ1-5|-|TRBV28|few
TGTGCCAGCAGCGGTCAGGGAGCTCAGCCCCAGCATTTT
CASSGQGAQPQHF
>TRBJ2-7|-|TRBV28|few
TGTGCCACAGACAGAACCTACGAGCAGTACTTC
CATDRTYEQYF
>TRBJ1-4|-|TRBV14|-
TGTGCCAGCAGCCTCAATCTTGGTGAAAAACTGTTTTTT
CASSLNLGEKLFF
>TRBJ1-6|-|TRBV6-1|-
TGTGCCAGCGGGTTTCAGGGCCGGGGATCAGATAATTCACCCCTCCACTTT
CASGFQGRGSDNSPLHF
>TRBJ1-1|TRBD1|TRBV28|once
TGTGCCAGCAGTCCCTTACAGGGGCCGGCTTTCTTT
CASSPLQGPAFF
>TRBJ2-1|TRBD2|TRBV7-9|once
TGTGCCAGCAGACCGACTAGCGGGGGGTCGTTATTC
CASRPTSGGSLF
>TRBJ1-1|-|TRBV6-1|-
TGTGCCAGCAGGGCGACAGTTATGAACACTGAAGCTTTCTTT
CASRATVMNTEAFF
>TRBJ1-5|-|TRBV12-3/TRBV12-4|-
TGTGCCAGCAGCTCACAGGGCGTGCGTCAGCCCCAGCATTTT
CASSSQGVRQPQHF
>TRBJ2-1|TRBD2|TRBV18|-
TGTGCCAGCTCAATTTCCGGGACTAGTCTAGATGAGCAGTTCTTC
CASSISGTSLDEQFF
>TRBJ2-7|TRBD1|TRBV27|-
TGTGCCAGCAGTTTATTGGGGACAGTCTCTGAGCAGTACTTC
CASSLLGTVSEQYF
>TRBJ2-7|-|TRBV12-3/TRBV12-4|-
TGTGCCAGCAACTCCATGACCGGGGGCTACGAGCAGTACTTC
CASNSMTGGYEQYF
>TRBJ1-5|-|TRBV5-8|-
TGTGCCAGCAGCTTTCTGGGCAGCGGGAATCAGCCCCAGCATTTT
CASSFLGSGNQPQHF
>TRBJ1-1|TRBD1|TRBV4-1|-
TGCGCCAGCAGCCAAGATCCCGGGACAGCGAACACTGAAGCTTTCTTT
CASSQDPGTANTEAFF
>TRBJ1-5|-|TRBV12-3/TRBV12-4|few
TGTGCCAGCAGTAGTGGGCAGATATACAATCAGCCCCAGCATTTT
CASSSGQIYNQPQHF
>TRBJ2-5|-|TRBV7-2|-
TGTGCCAGCAGCTTATATCGGGCGGGGCAAGAGACCCAGTACTTC
CASSLYRAGQETQYF
>TRBJ2-1|TRBD1|TRBV19|-
TGTGCCAGTAAACCGGGACAGGGGGCTCATGAGCAGTTCTTC
CASKPGQGAHEQFF
>TRBJ1-5|-|TRBV27|-
TGTGCCAGCAGTTTAGGGTCTGACCATCAGCCCCAGCATTTT
CASSLGSDHQPQHF
>TRBJ2-1|-|TRBV20-1|-
TGCAGTGCTAGAGACCTGGGATTCGACAATGAGCAGTTCTTC
CSARDLGFDNEQFF
>TRBJ2-7|TRBD2|TRBV29-1|few
TGCAGCGTTGGGGTAGTGGGACTAGCGGGGAGCCGCTCCTACGAGCAGTACTTC
CSVGVVGLAGSRSYEQYF